These 15 T cell receptor beta chains share one sample of origin, sequenced in a study of T cell responses to AZD1222 COVID-19 vaccine. The assay was immunoSEQ multiplex PCR, and TCRdb's table has in-frame clones only and misses some. The table lists roughly 130,000 clones, 70% to 90% of them singletons. Here the sequenced sample was peripheral blood, taken on day 0 of AZD1222 vaccination. These TCRs come from an adult in good health.

This chain connects TRBV19 to TRBJ2-5; D uncertain. V was trimmed by 10 bases and J by 2 bases, leaving 23 bases between them. Per germline, CDR1 LNHDA and CDR2 SQIVND (reference sequence). The CDR3 spans 16 residues. This chain's CDR3 is CATRIRYSQFQETQYF. Written as DNA, the CDR3 is TGTGCCACCCGAATCCGGTATTCCCAGTTTCAAGAGACCCAGTACTTC.

The chain couples TRBV7-9 to TRBJ2-7; tentatively, D is TRBD1 or TRBD2 (6 bases each). Trimming removed 6 bases from V and 0 bases from J, with 15 bases in between. CDR3 length: 15 amino acids. The V gene's germline CDR1 is SEHNR and CDR2 FQNEAQ (reference sequence). CDR3 amino acids: CASSRGGSLSYEQYF. As DNA, the CDR3 is TGTGCCAGCAGTCGAGGGGGGAGTCTCTCCTACGAGCAGTACTTC.

V is TRBV9 and J is TRBJ1-2, with no clear D. The V end was cut by 4 bases, the J end by 1 base, with 8 bases between. This CDR3 has 13 amino acids. CDR1 SGDLS and CDR2 YYNGEE come from the germline V gene. The DNA for the CDR3 is TGTGCCAGCAGCAGCAGCCTTAACTATGGCTACACCTTC. The encoded protein is CASSSSLNYGYTF. The full variable domain, completed using reference TRBV9 and TRBJ1-2, is DSGVTQTPKHLITATGQRVTLRCSPRSGDLSVYWYQQSLDQGLQFLIQYYNGEERAKGNILERFSAQQFPDLHSELNLSSLELGDSALYFCASSSSLNYGYTFGSGTRLTVV.

This clone was seen more than once but under ten times. The chain carries TRBV7-9 and TRBJ1-1; 9 positions match TRBD1. The germline gives CDR1 SEHNR, CDR2 FQNEAQ (reference sequence). Unmatched junction bases numbered 0, after V lost 3 bases and J lost 10 bases. The CDR3 totals 11 residues. CDR3 in DNA: TGTGCCAGCAGCTTGGGACAGGGAGCTTTCTTT. Translation: CASSLGQGAFF.

This rearrangement joins TRBV19 to TRBJ2-2; 11 bases fit TRBD2. The J segment lost 5 bases and the V segment lost 0 bases, leaving 5 bases of the junction unmatched. Germline V gene lookup returns CDR1 LNHDA and CDR2 SQIVND (reference sequence). The CDR3 covers 17 residues. The CDR3 region has the DNA TGTGCCAGTAGTATAGATCTAGCGGGGGGAACGACCGGGGAGCTGTTTTTT. Protein: CASSIDLAGGTTGELFF.

The J gene is TRBJ2-5, the V gene TRBV7-9; TRBD2 aligns across 9 bases. This CDR3 region has 15 residues. CDR1 is SEHNR, CDR2 FQNEAQ, per germline (reference sequence). After removal of 3 bases from V and 5 bases from J, the junction contained 7 bases not matched to a gene. The CDR3 region is CASSFLAGVLETQYF. DNA of the CDR3: TGTGCCAGCAGCTTCTTAGCGGGGGTACTGGAGACCCAGTACTTC.

J is TRBJ1-3 and V is TRBV6-5, with D uncertain. The CDR3 contains 12 residues. Germline CDR1 MNHEY, CDR2 SVGAGI. V lost 6 bases, J lost 1 base, and 4 bases lay in between. CDR3 sequence reads: CASRGSGNTIYF. The CDR3 DNA reads as TGTGCCAGCAGGGGTTCTGGAAACACCATATATTTT.

The genes are TRBV6-5 and TRBJ1-5; the D is unclear. The length of the CDR3 is 14 residues. Germline CDR1 is MNHEY and CDR2 is SVGAGI. Trimming removed 6 bases from V and 0 bases from J, with 9 bases in between. The chain's CDR3 is CASRDGYSNQPQHF. The CDR3 nucleotides read TGTGCCAGCAGAGACGGATATAGCAATCAGCCCCAGCATTTT.

The V gene is TRBV19, the J gene TRBJ2-7; 7 positions agree with TRBD1. With 2 bases clipped from V and 1 base from J, the junction kept 5 bases outside the gene matches. CDR3 size: 15 residues. The V gene's germline CDR1 is LNHDA and CDR2 SQIVND (reference sequence). CDR3 amino acids: CASSIRRQGSYEQYF. CDR3 sequence (DNA): TGTGCCAGTAGTATAAGGCGACAGGGATCCTACGAGCAGTACTTC.

J is TRBJ1-6 and V is TRBV25-1; D is uncertain. Looked up from germline, CDR1 is MGHDK and CDR2 is SYGVNS. There are 18 residues in the CDR3. V lost 1 base and J 7 bases, leaving 20 bases between the germline ends. CDR3 coding DNA: TGTGCCAGCAGTGAATCCCGGTCCACTCCGATGGGCAATTCACCCCTCCACTTT. The encoded protein is CASSESRSTPMGNSPLHF. Supplemented by reference TRBV25-1 and TRBJ1-6, the full variable domain reads EADIYQTPRYLVIGTGKKITLECSQTMGHDKMYWYQQDPGMELHLIHYSYGVNSTEKGDLSSESTVSRIRTEHFPLTLESARPSHTSQYLCASSESRSTPMGNSPLHFGNGTRLTVT.

The J gene is TRBJ2-1, the V gene TRBV25-1; D is tentatively TRBD1 or TRBD2 (5 bases each). The V end was cut by 8 bases, the J end by 0 bases, with 11 bases between. The CDR3 runs to 14 residues. Germline values: CDR1 MGHDK, CDR2 SYGVNS. CDR3 sequence (DNA): TGTGCCAGCGCCATGGGACCCTCCTACAATGAGCAGTTCTTC. Translating gives CASAMGPSYNEQFF.

V is TRBV7-9 and J is TRBJ1-2, with 7 bases aligning to TRBD1. Unmatched junction bases numbered 10, after V lost 1 base and J lost 8 bases. The CDR3 extends over 15 amino acids. Germline assignment: CDR1 SEHNR and CDR2 FQNEAQ (reference sequence). As DNA, the CDR3 is TGTGCCAGCAGCTTAGTTTCAGGGGGTAACGGGGGCTACACCTTC. Translated, it gives CASSLVSGGNGGYTF.

This sequence joins TRBV27 and TRBJ2-3, with TRBD2 matching 9 bases. CDR1 and CDR2 (germline): MNHEY, SMNVEV (reference sequence). This CDR3 contains 15 residues. V was pared by 4 bases and J by 1 base, with 3 bases of the junction left unmatched. This CDR3 is CASSSWTSGTDTQYF. CDR3 coding DNA: TGTGCCAGCAGTTCATGGACTAGCGGCACAGATACGCAGTATTTT.

The rearrangement links TRBV7-9 to TRBJ2-3; 7 bases match TRBD2. J was trimmed by 1 base and V by 5 bases; bases with no gene match: 6. The CDR3 totals 15 residues. Germline lookup yields CDR1 SEHNR and CDR2 FQNEAQ (reference sequence). CDR3 bases: TGTGCCAGCAGCCCCTCGGGGGGAGGCACAGATACGCAGTATTTT. The encoded protein is CASSPSGGGTDTQYF.

This chain joins TRBV5-1 and TRBJ1-2; no definite D call. V was clipped by 0 bases and J by 8 bases, with 23 bases between them. There are 17 residues in the CDR3. CDR1 SGHRS and CDR2 YFSETQ come from the germline V gene. The CDR3 spells CASSLEDLTRGTTGYTF. The CDR3 nucleotides read TGCGCCAGCAGCTTGGAAGACCTCACCCGGGGTACTACGGGCTACACCTTC.